This entry lists 25 T cell receptor beta chains sequenced from one sample in a study of blood T cell repertoires in COVID-19 (TCRdb year 2020). The library was made by the immunoSEQ multiplex PCR assay. TCRdb re-hosts the immuneACCESS table, in-frame sequences only. Its copies lack some clones; in the studies checked, an unresolved V gene accounts for under half of them, and the cause for the rest is not known. The sample table lists about 370,000 clones, 89% of them with a count of one. The biggest ten clones account for 3% of the sample. The sequenced sample consisted of peripheral blood. The receptors stem from a woman aged 25-40 years with COVID-19, enrolled during active disease.

The J gene is TRBJ2-7, the V gene TRBV6-5; 7 positions match TRBD1. Germline V gene lookup returns CDR1 MNHEY and CDR2 SVGAGI. V lost 5 bases to trimming and J lost 4 bases; unmatched junction nucleotides: 8. This CDR3 comprises 14 residues. The CDR3 loop reads CASSRDRVRYEQYF. CDR3 nucleotide sequence: TGTGCCAGCAGTCGCGACAGGGTCCGGTACGAGCAGTACTTC.

The V and J genes are TRBV7-2 and TRBJ2-3; D not resolved. The CDR3 spans 12 residues. Germline loops: CDR1 SGHTA, CDR2 FQGNSA. The ends were cut back, 4 bases at V and 1 base at J, with 3 bases in the middle. CDR3 nucleotide sequence: TGTGCCAGCAGCTCCGGCACAGATACGCAGTATTTT. Protein: CASSSGTDTQYF.

The J gene is TRBJ1-2, the V gene TRBV7-8; 7 bases match TRBD1. Germline V CDR1 and CDR2: SGHVS, FQNEAQ. The V gene end was trimmed by 1 base and the J gene end by 8 bases; junction bases not matched to a gene: 4. This CDR3 has 13 amino acids. Here the CDR3 reads CASSLGDRGGYTF. The CDR3 DNA reads as TGTGCCAGCAGCTTAGGGGACAGAGGAGGCTACACCTTC.

The rearrangement joins TRBV6-2 or TRBV6-3 to TRBJ1-4, with 8 bases lining up with TRBD1. Germline CDR1 reads MNHEY; CDR2 reads SVGEGT. The CDR3 spans 14 residues. V was pared by 6 bases and J by 5 bases, with 5 bases of the junction left unmatched. The CDR3 DNA reads as TGTGCCAGCAGCACGACAGGGGAGAATGAAAAACTGTTTTTT. It is translated as CASSTTGENEKLFF.

The rearrangement joins TRBV28 to TRBJ1-2; D uncertain. Germline CDR1 reads MDHEN; CDR2 reads SYDVKM. V was shortened by 2 bases and J by 2 bases, with 6 bases between the two germline ends. The length of the CDR3 is 13 residues. The CDR3 protein is CASSLGRNYGYTF. CDR3 nucleotide sequence: TGTGCCAGCAGTTTAGGGAGAAACTATGGCTACACCTTC.

The chain employs TRBV6-6 and TRBJ2-3, with 14 bases aligning to TRBD2. Germline trimming cut 5 bases from V and 1 base from J; bases unmatched to any gene: 8. Germline V gene data show CDR1 as MNHNY and CDR2 as SVGAGI (reference sequence). The CDR3 contains 18 residues. CDR3 bases: TGTGCCAGCAGTCAGCGGACTAGCGGGAGGATGGGCACAGATACGCAGTATTTT. Translated: CASSQRTSGRMGTDTQYF.

The rearrangement joins TRBV21-1 to TRBJ1-6; TRBD1, as called in the table, went unchecked against the DNA. TRBV21-1 is a pseudogene. This CDR3 spans 17 amino acids. DNA for the CDR3: TGTGCCAGCAGCACTATGACCGGGACAGGGGGTAATTCACCCCTCCACTTT. The encoded protein is CASSTMTGTGGNSPLHF.

The chain carries TRBV18 and TRBJ2-1, with 8 bases fitting TRBD2. V shed 3 bases and J 5 bases; nucleotides not matched to a gene: 15. Germline V gives CDR1 KGHSH, CDR2 LQKENI. This CDR3 is built from 18 residues. CDR3 DNA sequence: TGTGCCAGCTCACCTCTCGACGCCGGGGGGGAGCCTCACAATGAGCAGTTCTTC. Residues: CASSPLDAGGEPHNEQFF.

This chain connects TRBV2 to TRBJ2-5; D not resolved. V was shortened by 3 bases and J by 1 base, with 12 bases between the two germline ends. Germline CDR1 is SNHLY and CDR2 is FYNNEI. This CDR3 has 15 amino acids. The CDR3 nucleotides are TGTGCCAGCAGTGAGGGCGCCATAACCCAAGAGACCCAGTACTTC. Its translation is CASSEGAITQETQYF. The full variable domain, rest sourced from reference TRBV2 and TRBJ2-5, is EPEVTQTPSHQVTQMGQEVILRCVPISNHLYFYWYRQILGQKVEFLVSFYNNEISEKSEIFDDQFSVERPDGSNFTLKIRSTKLEDSAMYFCASSEGAITQETQYFGPGTRLLVL.

The CDR3 loop is CASSIGRDFDYGYTF. CDR3 in DNA: TGTGCCAGTAGTATAGGCCGGGACTTCGACTATGGCTACACCTTC. The rearrangement uses TRBV19 and TRBJ1-2; a weak D match, TRBD1 (5 bases). Trimming cost V 1 base and J 3 bases, with 12 bases left between them. CDR3 size: 15 residues. The germline CDR1 and CDR2 sequences are LNHDA and SQIVND (reference sequence).

This clone was counted once. DNA of the CDR3: TGTGCCAGCAGTTTAGGGACAGTCCTCACAGATACGCAGTATTTT. Protein sequence: CASSLGTVLTDTQYF. This chain connects TRBV27 to TRBJ2-3, with TRBD1 identical over 7 bases. Trimming cost V 2 bases and J 2 bases; bases outside gene matches: 4. This CDR3 has 15 residues. Germline lookup yields CDR1 MNHEY and CDR2 SMNVEV (reference sequence).

This clone was picked up one time. The CDR3 nucleotides read TGTGCCAGCAGTCAGCGGGAGGGCCATGGTGAGCAGTTCTTC. This codes for CASSQREGHGEQFF. This chain connects TRBV6-4 to TRBJ2-1, with 10 bases aligning to TRBD2. This CDR3 has 14 amino acids. Germline CDR1 and CDR2: MRHNA and SNTAGT. Trimming took 5 bases from V and 9 from J; bases not matched to a gene: 7.

This chain links TRBV10-3 with TRBJ1-1, with 8 bases identical to TRBD1. CDR1 and CDR2 from the germline V gene are ENHRY and SYGVKD. The CDR3 runs to 13 residues. Unmatched junction bases numbered 7, after V lost 7 bases and J lost 6 bases. CDR3: CAIKDRVLAEAFF. The CDR3 region has the DNA TGTGCCATCAAGGACAGGGTTTTGGCTGAAGCTTTCTTT.

The J gene is TRBJ2-1, the V gene TRBV11-2; TRBD2 might be the D (5 bases). Germline CDR1 reads SGHAT; CDR2 reads FQNNGV. CDR3 length: 15 amino acids. Trimming cost V 1 base and J 0 bases, with 7 bases left between them. CDR3 residues: CASSLGGSSYNEQFF. The DNA for the CDR3 is TGTGCCAGCAGCTTAGGTGGGAGCTCCTACAATGAGCAGTTCTTC.

As for this clone: The sample carries other DNA sequences with the same CDR3. This chain links TRBV6-5 with TRBJ1-2; TRBD1 agrees at 9 bases. Germline V gene data show CDR1 as MNHEY and CDR2 as SVGAGI. The CDR3 length is 13 residues. With V trimmed by 6 bases and J by 8 bases, 7 bases remained unmatched. The CDR3 DNA reads as TGTGCCAGCAGCCTGGGACAGGGTGACGGCTACACCTTC. This encodes CASSLGQGDGYTF.

The genes are TRBV6-5 and TRBJ1-4; D remains ambiguous. From germline, CDR1 is MNHEY and CDR2 SVGAGI. The V and J ends lost 6 bases and 4 bases respectively, with 9 bases between them. The CDR3 contains 13 residues. The CDR3 region is CASSPRGNEKLFF. CDR3 nucleotide sequence: TGTGCCAGCAGCCCGCGGGGTAATGAAAAACTGTTTTTT.

V usage is TRBV7-8 and J usage is TRBJ2-5; D not certain. The CDR3 runs to 15 residues. Trimming left V 5 bases short and J 2 bases short, with 15 bases between. Germline CDR1 is SGHVS and CDR2 is FQNEAQ. The CDR3 here is CASSNFLTQQETQYF. The CDR3 coding sequence is TGTGCCAGCAGCAACTTCTTGACACAACAAGAGACCCAGTACTTC.

The V and J genes are TRBV28 and TRBJ2-7, with 8 positions matching TRBD1. V lost 3 bases, J lost 9 bases, and 19 bases stayed unmatched. CDR1 and CDR2 (germline): MDHEN, SYDVKM. The CDR3 is 17 residues long. DNA for the CDR3: TGTGCCAGCAGTTTGCCAGGGGGCCCGGTCGTCGTAATGGGGCAGTACGTC. This encodes CASSLPGGPVVVMGQYV.

The chain links TRBV7-9 to TRBJ2-1; 8 bases line up with TRBD2. The CDR3 is 19 residues long. V gave up 5 bases and J gave up 0 bases; unmatched junction bases: 15. Germline CDR1 reads SEHNR; CDR2 reads FQNEAQ (reference sequence). The CDR3 coding sequence is TGTGCCAGCAGCCTGCGGGGCCTAGCGGGTGGAAGCTCCTACAATGAGCAGTTCTTC. Translating it yields CASSLRGLAGGSSYNEQFF.

This chain uses TRBV6-1 with TRBJ2-7; D is perhaps TRBD2 (6 bases). Trimming took off 7 bases at V and 7 bases at J, with 23 bases between the two ends. From germline, CDR1 is MNHNS and CDR2 SASEGT. The length of the CDR3 is 15 residues. CDR3 region: CASTPPGLAFGEQYF. The CDR3 bases are TGTGCCAGCACTCCACCGGGACTGGCATTTGGGGAGCAGTACTTC.

This sequence joins TRBV12-5 and TRBJ1-2, with TRBD1 matching over 8 bases. The V segment lost 6 bases and the J segment 6 bases; nucleotides outside the gene matches: 6. The CDR3 totals 13 residues. Germline V gives CDR1 LGHNT, CDR2 FRNRAP. CDR3 bases: TGTGCTAGTGGGACGACAGGGGTGGATGGCTACACCTTC. This gives the protein CASGTTGVDGYTF.

This clone was detected a few times. The rearrangement uses TRBV27 and TRBJ2-2, with D perhaps TRBD1 (5 bases). Germline lookup yields CDR1 MNHEY and CDR2 SMNVEV (reference sequence). This CDR3 spans 16 amino acids. Trimming stripped 6 bases from V and 1 base from J, with 15 bases between. DNA for the CDR3: TGTGCCAGCAGCGTCCGCCCCCAGGGGAACACCGGGGAGCTGTTTTTT. It encodes CASSVRPQGNTGELFF.

The chain has TRBV3-1 (or the pseudogene TRBV3-2) and TRBJ2-5; 10 nucleotides agree with TRBD1. CDR1 is LGHDT and CDR2 is YNNKEL in the germline V gene (reference sequence). The junction had 3 bases not matched to a gene; V was cut back by 2 bases and J by 12 bases. This CDR3 has 12 residues. As DNA, the CDR3 is TGTGCCAGCAGCCAAAGGACAGGGGGGGAGTACTTC. It specifies CASSQRTGGEYF.

The rearrangement uses TRBV3-1 (or the pseudogene TRBV3-2) and TRBJ2-1; TRBD2 aligns across 11 bases. The V and J ends lost 3 bases and 7 bases, in that order; junction bases with no gene match: 5. CDR3 length equals 15 residues. In germline, CDR1 is LGHDT, CDR2 YNNKEL (reference sequence). Here the CDR3 reads CASSHVTSGTNEQFF. For the CDR3, the DNA is TGTGCCAGCAGCCACGTGACTAGCGGGACGAATGAGCAGTTCTTC.

The V and J genes are TRBV19 and TRBJ1-2, with D possibly being TRBD1 (5 bases). V lost 5 bases and J lost 5, with 18 bases in between. Germline V lookup: CDR1 LNHDA, CDR2 SQIVND (reference sequence). CDR3 length equals 15 residues. CDR3 loop: CASSGAGGTGYGYTF. The CDR3 nucleotides are TGTGCCAGTAGTGGTGCGGGGGGGACGGGGTATGGCTACACCTTC.